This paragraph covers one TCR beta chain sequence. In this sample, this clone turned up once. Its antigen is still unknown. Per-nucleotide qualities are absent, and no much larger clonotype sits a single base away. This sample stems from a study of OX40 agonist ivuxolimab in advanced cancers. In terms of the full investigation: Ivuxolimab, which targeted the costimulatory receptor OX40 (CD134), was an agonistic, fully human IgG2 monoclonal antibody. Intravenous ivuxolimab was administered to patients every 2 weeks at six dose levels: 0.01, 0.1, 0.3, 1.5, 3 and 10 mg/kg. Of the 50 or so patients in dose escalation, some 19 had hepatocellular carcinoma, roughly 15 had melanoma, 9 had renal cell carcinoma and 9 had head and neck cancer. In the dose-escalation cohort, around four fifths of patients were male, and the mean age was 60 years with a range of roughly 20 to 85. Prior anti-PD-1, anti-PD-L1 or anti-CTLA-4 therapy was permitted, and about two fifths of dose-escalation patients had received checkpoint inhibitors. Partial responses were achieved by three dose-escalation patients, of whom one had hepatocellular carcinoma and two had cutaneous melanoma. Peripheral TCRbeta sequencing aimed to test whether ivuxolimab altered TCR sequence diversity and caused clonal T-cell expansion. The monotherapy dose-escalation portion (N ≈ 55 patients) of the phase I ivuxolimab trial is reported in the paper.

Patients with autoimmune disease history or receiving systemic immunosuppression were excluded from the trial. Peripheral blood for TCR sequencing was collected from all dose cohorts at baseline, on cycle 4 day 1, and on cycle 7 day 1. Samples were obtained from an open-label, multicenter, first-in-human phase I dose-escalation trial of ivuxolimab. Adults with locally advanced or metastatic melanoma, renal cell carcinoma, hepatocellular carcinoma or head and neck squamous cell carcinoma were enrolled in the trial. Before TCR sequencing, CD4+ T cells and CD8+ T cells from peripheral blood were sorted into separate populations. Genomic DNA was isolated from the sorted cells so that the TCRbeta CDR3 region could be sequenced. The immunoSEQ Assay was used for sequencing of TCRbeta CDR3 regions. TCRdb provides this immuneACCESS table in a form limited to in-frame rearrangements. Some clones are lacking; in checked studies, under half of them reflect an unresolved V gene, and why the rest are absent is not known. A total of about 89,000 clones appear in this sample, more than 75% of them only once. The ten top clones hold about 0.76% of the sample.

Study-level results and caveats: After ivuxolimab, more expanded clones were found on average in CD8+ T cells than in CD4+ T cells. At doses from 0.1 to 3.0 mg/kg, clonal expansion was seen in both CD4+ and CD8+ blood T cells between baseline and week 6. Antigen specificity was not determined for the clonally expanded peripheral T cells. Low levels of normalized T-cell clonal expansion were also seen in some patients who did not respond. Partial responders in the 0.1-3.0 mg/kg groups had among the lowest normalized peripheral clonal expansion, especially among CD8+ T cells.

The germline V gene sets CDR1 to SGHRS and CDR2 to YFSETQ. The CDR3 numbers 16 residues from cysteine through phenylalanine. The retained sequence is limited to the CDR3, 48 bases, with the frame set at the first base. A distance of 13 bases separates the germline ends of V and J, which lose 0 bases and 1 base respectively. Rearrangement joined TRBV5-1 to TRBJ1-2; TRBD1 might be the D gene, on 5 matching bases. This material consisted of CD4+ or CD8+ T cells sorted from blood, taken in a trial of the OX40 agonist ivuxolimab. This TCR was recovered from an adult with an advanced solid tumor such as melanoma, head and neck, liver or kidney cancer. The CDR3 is CASSLGPGTFNYGYTF. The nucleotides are TGCGCCAGCAGCTTGGGCCCCGGGACGTTTAACTATGGCTACACCTTC.